Listed below are T cell receptor beta chains from one sample, sequenced in a study of control samples from healthy donors and cancer patients. TCRdb's copy holds only in-frame clones and misses some; the assay was immunoSEQ multiplex PCR. The data show over 200,000 clones, 82% seen once. Sequencing was carried out using PBMCs. Receptor source: a woman in her sixties with lung cancer. The CDR3 runs from the conserved cysteine through the conserved F or W. Each record gives: V gene, clone size, CDR3 protein. Some rows have no size entry. The others give once, few or many, or a class for an expanded clone.

V gene: TRBV19
clone size: .
CDR3 protein: CATDASWPVGELFF

V gene: TRBV18
clone size: .
CDR3 protein: CASSQGLAGLAYNEQFF

V gene: TRBV6-1
clone size: once
CDR3 protein: CASSEFGHSGNTIYF

V gene: TRBV9
clone size: .
CDR3 protein: CASSAGGLNEKLFF

V gene: TRBV6-1
clone size: .
CDR3 protein: CASSDDETNTEAFF

V gene: TRBV19
clone size: .
CDR3 protein: CASTLQPNEKLFF

V gene: TRBV18
clone size: .
CDR3 protein: CASSPPPGETQYF

V gene: TRBV9
clone size: .
CDR3 protein: CASSSTGQSYEQYF

V gene: TRBV5-1
clone size: .
CDR3 protein: CASSLATTGSPLHF

V gene: TRBV3-1/TRBV3-2
clone size: .
CDR3 protein: CASSQEVSSYNEQFF

V gene: TRBV4-1
clone size: .
CDR3 protein: CASSQGAGAGSYNEQFF

V gene: TRBV5-4
clone size: .
CDR3 protein: CASSLGVLGTGDF

V gene: TRBV2
clone size: .
CDR3 protein: CASSPEIAYEQYF

V gene: TRBV5-1
clone size: .
CDR3 protein: CASSMGQNLYQETQYF

V gene: TRBV6-5
clone size: .
CDR3 protein: CASSLKGAGTGELFF

V gene: TRBV4-1
clone size: .
CDR3 protein: CASSQEQVLRGYGYTF